One sample yielded the 32 T cell receptor beta chains listed below, sequenced in a study of blood T cell repertoires in COVID-19. TCRdb's copy holds only in-frame clones and misses some; the assay was immunoSEQ multiplex PCR. This sample yields 300,000 to 450,000 clones, of which around 92% are seen a single time; less than 3.5% belongs to the top ten. Sequencing used peripheral blood. Source of these receptors: a woman aged 25 to 39 with COVID-19, enrolled during active disease.

The V call is TRBV5-1, the J call TRBJ1-5; TRBD1 agrees at 9 bases. Trimming took 0 bases from V and 7 from J; bases not matched to a gene: 8. The CDR3 extends over 16 amino acids. Germline-derived CDR1 and CDR2 are SGHRS and YFSETQ. CDR3 region: CASSLAGTGLGQPQHF. The CDR3 nucleotides are TGCGCCAGCAGCTTGGCAGGGACAGGGTTGGGGCAGCCCCAGCATTTT. The variable domain in full, with the rest retrieved from reference TRBV5-1 and TRBJ1-5, is KAGVTQTPRYLIKTRGQQVTLSCSPISGHRSVSWYQQTPGQGLQFLFEYFSETQRNKGNFPGRFSGRQFSNSRSEMNVSTLELGDSALYLCASSLAGTGLGQPQHFGDGTRLSIL.

CDR3 amino acids: CASSPLGQGGEKLFF. The CDR3 nucleotides are TGTGCCAGCAGCCCCCTGGGACAGGGAGGGGAAAAACTGTTTTTT. J is TRBJ1-4 and V is TRBV7-8; 9 bases map to TRBD1. The CDR3 sequence is 15 residues long. Per the germline V gene, CDR1 is SGHVS and CDR2 is FQNEAQ. After removal of 5 bases from V and 8 bases from J, the junction contained 9 bases not matched to a gene.

In the case of this clone: One junction end does not reproduce the germline sequence, and a read error may be involved. The chain has TRBV6-5 and TRBJ2-7; maybe TRBD2 (6 bases). Per the germline V gene, CDR1 is MNHEY and CDR2 is SVGAGI. The CDR3 is 13 residues long. CDR3 coding DNA: TGTGCCAGCAGTTGGACCCGGGACTCCCTTTTAACCTTC. Its translation: CASSWTRDSLLTF.

This clone was picked up one time. The V call is TRBV7-9, the J call TRBJ2-7, with TRBD1 as a possible D gene (5 bases). Germline V lookup: CDR1 SEHNR, CDR2 FQNEAQ (reference sequence). The CDR3 loop spans 12 amino acids. V lost 5 bases and J lost 4, with 9 bases in between. CDR3 residues: CASSPTAYEQYV. Written as DNA, the CDR3 is TGTGCCAGCAGCCCGACAGCTTACGAGCAGTACGTC.

The J gene is TRBJ2-5, the V gene TRBV7-2; 7 bases fit TRBD1. The V and J ends lost 5 bases and 1 base, in that order; junction bases with no gene match: 7. There are 15 residues in the CDR3. Germline CDR1 is SGHTA and CDR2 is FQGNSA. As DNA, the CDR3 is TGTGCCAGCAGCCTAGGGACAGCTATCCAAGAGACCCAGTACTTC. As protein: CASSLGTAIQETQYF.

V is TRBV4-1 and J is TRBJ2-3, with TRBD2 matching 7 bases. J was trimmed by 3 bases and V by 4 bases; bases with no gene match: 10. CDR3 length equals 16 residues. Looked up from germline, CDR1 is MGHRA and CDR2 is YSYEKL. CDR3 nucleotide sequence: TGCGCCAGCAGCCCGGGTGGCAGCGGGGATACAGATACGCAGTATTTT. Amino acids: CASSPGGSGDTDTQYF.

V usage is TRBV19 and J usage is TRBJ1-1, with 7 nucleotides matching TRBD1. The J segment lost 4 bases and the V segment lost 7 bases, leaving 6 bases of the junction unmatched. There are 13 residues in the CDR3. In germline, CDR1 is LNHDA, CDR2 SQIVND (reference sequence). CDR3 residues: CASKHRGGTEAFF. CDR3 in DNA: TGTGCCAGTAAACACAGGGGCGGCACTGAAGCTTTCTTT. The variable domain in full, completed from reference TRBV19 and TRBJ1-1, reads DGGITQSPKYLFRKEGQNVTLSCEQNLNHDAMYWYRQDPGQGLRLIYYSQIVNDFQKGDIAEGYSVSREKKESFPLTVTSAQKNPTAFYLCASKHRGGTEAFFGQGTRLTVV.

This chain connects TRBV3-1 (or the pseudogene TRBV3-2) to TRBJ2-2, with 9 bases identical to TRBD1. V was clipped by 4 bases and J by 6 bases; unmatched bases: 9. From germline, CDR1 is LGHDT and CDR2 YNNKEL (reference sequence). The CDR3 runs 16 residues. Here the CDR3 reads CASSPPGQGGAGELFF. DNA for the CDR3: TGTGCCAGCAGCCCGCCGGGACAGGGAGGGGCCGGGGAGCTGTTTTTT.

The chain has TRBV6-2 or TRBV6-3 and TRBJ2-1; no firm D call. The CDR3 is made up of 16 amino acids. V was shortened by 0 bases and J by 2 bases, with 11 bases between the two germline ends. Germline CDR1 and CDR2: MNHEY and SVGEGT. The CDR3 loop reads CASSYSGDFPYNEQFF. DNA for the CDR3: TGTGCCAGCAGTTACTCAGGTGACTTCCCCTACAATGAGCAGTTCTTC.

The V and J genes are TRBV6-4 and TRBJ2-3; TRBD2 might be the D (5 bases). V shed 4 bases and J shed 5 bases, with 16 bases lying between them. The germline gives CDR1 MRHNA, CDR2 SNTAGT. The CDR3 is 15 amino acids. CDR3 bases: TGTGCCAGCAGTGCCCTTTCGGGTCGGGGAGATACGCAGTATTTT. It translates to CASSALSGRGDTQYF.

V is TRBV13 and J is TRBJ2-5; 10 bases map to TRBD1. The CDR3 runs 17 residues. The J segment lost 3 bases and the V segment lost 3 bases, leaving 10 bases of the junction unmatched. Germline CDR1 and CDR2: PRHDT and FYEKMQ (reference sequence). The CDR3 region has the DNA TGTGCCAGCAGCTTCCCTACCGGGACAGGGGCAGAAGAGACCCAGTACTTC. This encodes CASSFPTGTGAEETQYF.

The count of this clone is one. The chain joins TRBV7-2 to TRBJ2-2; D unclear. Germline CDR1 is SGHTA and CDR2 is FQGNSA. The CDR3 spans 16 residues. Trimming pared 1 base from V and 0 bases from J, leaving 9 bases between. CDR3 sequence reads: CASSLVLASNTGELFF. Written as DNA, the CDR3 is TGTGCCAGCAGCTTAGTTCTTGCGTCGAACACCGGGGAGCTGTTTTTT.

Only one count was recorded for this clone. V is TRBV4-2 and J is TRBJ2-5, with 8 bases aligning to TRBD2. CDR1 and CDR2 from the germline V gene are LGHNA and YNFKEQ. This CDR3 has 17 residues. The ends lost 0 bases at V and 2 bases at J; junction bases unmatched: 8. The CDR3 reads CASSQDWRGGLQETQYF. CDR3 DNA: TGTGCCAGCAGCCAAGATTGGCGCGGGGGGCTTCAAGAGACCCAGTACTTC.

This clone was seen once. CDR3 DNA: TGTGCCACCAGTGATCCAGGACAGGGGGGATACAATGAGCAGTTCTTC. Residues: CATSDPGQGGYNEQFF. This rearrangement joins TRBV24-1 to TRBJ2-1; 10 nucleotides align to TRBD1. V lost 3 bases, J lost 4 bases, and 5 bases stayed unmatched. In germline, CDR1 is KGHDR, CDR2 SFDVKD. This CDR3 is 16 amino acids long.

The chain is built from TRBV25-1 and TRBJ1-2; D remains ambiguous. Germline V lookup: CDR1 MGHDK, CDR2 SYGVNS. Trimming took off 6 bases at V and 8 bases at J, with 16 bases between the two ends. This CDR3 contains 13 residues. In DNA form, the CDR3 reads TGTGCCAGCAGCCCTAGCGGGGTGTGGGGCTACACCTTC. Residues: CASSPSGVWGYTF.

This clone was counted only a few times. The chain recombines TRBV4-1 with TRBJ1-3; tentative D call: TRBD1 (5 bases). Between the trimmed V and J ends, which lost 2 bases and 2 bases, there was a span of 13 bases. The CDR3 has 16 amino acids. The germline V gene encodes CDR1 MGHRA and CDR2 YSYEKL. The chain's CDR3 is CASSQQGGYTGNTIYF. CDR3 coding DNA: TGCGCCAGCAGCCAACAGGGAGGGTACACTGGAAACACCATATATTTT.

J is TRBJ1-1 and V is TRBV23-1, with D uncertain. TRBV23-1 is placed among ORFs of uncertain function. This CDR3 contains 15 residues. Trimming took 0 bases from V and 1 from J, leaving 9 bases between them. In DNA form, the CDR3 reads TGCGCCAGCAGTCAATCGAGGCCCCCGAACACTGAAGCTTTCTTT. It codes for CASSQSRPPNTEAFF.

This clone was counted a single time. The gene calls are TRBV6-2 or TRBV6-3 and TRBJ1-2; D may be TRBD1 (5 bases). The V end lost 0 bases, the J end lost 7 bases, and 12 bases lay between the germline ends. Looked up from germline, CDR1 is MNHEY and CDR2 is SVGEGT. The CDR3 is made up of 14 amino acids. This CDR3 is CASSYSATVGGYTF. CDR3 nucleotides: TGTGCCAGCAGTTACTCGGCGACAGTAGGTGGCTACACCTTC.

V usage is TRBV7-6 and J usage is TRBJ1-2; D is ambiguous. V gave up 6 bases and J gave up 2 bases, with 10 bases separating them. The germline CDR1 and CDR2 sequences are SGHVS and FNYEAQ. This CDR3 spans 13 amino acids. This CDR3 reads CASSSSQNYGYTF. The CDR3 DNA sequence: TGTGCCAGCAGTTCATCCCAAAACTATGGCTACACCTTC.

V gene TRBV7-8 combines with J gene TRBJ1-1, with D possibly TRBD1 on 5 matching bases. Germline V CDR1 and CDR2: SGHVS, FQNEAQ. The CDR3 is 13 amino acids. Between the trimmed V and J ends, which lost 5 bases and 0 bases, there was a span of 7 bases. The CDR3 protein is CASSAGMNTEAFF. The CDR3 DNA reads as TGTGCCAGCAGCGCAGGGATGAACACTGAAGCTTTCTTT.

The chain is built from TRBV5-1 and TRBJ2-1; possible D gene TRBD2, 5 bases. Trimming took off 3 bases at V and 5 bases at J, with 15 bases between the two ends. This CDR3 comprises 15 residues. Germline lookup yields CDR1 SGHRS and CDR2 YFSETQ. The CDR3 DNA sequence: TGCGCCAGCAGCTCCCGGGGAGCGCCAAACAATGAGCAGTTCTTC. Translation: CASSSRGAPNNEQFF.

This rearrangement joins TRBV14 to TRBJ1-1; TRBD1 is a possible D gene (6 bases). Germline V CDR1 and CDR2: SGHDN, FVKESK. Trimming cost V 1 base and J 4 bases, with 10 bases left between them. This CDR3 comprises 14 residues. The chain's CDR3 is CASSQASRGTEAFF. In nucleotides, the CDR3 is TGTGCCAGCAGCCAAGCTAGCAGGGGCACTGAAGCTTTCTTT. Full variable domain (rest looked up from reference TRBV14 and TRBJ1-1): EAGVTQFPSHSVIEKGQTVTLRCDPISGHDNLYWYRRVMGKEIKFLLHFVKESKQDESGMPNNRFLAERTGGTYSTLKVQPAELEDSGVYFCASSQASRGTEAFFGQGTRLTVV.

The chain is built from TRBV11-2 and TRBJ1-3; D is ambiguous. V lost 5 bases to trimming and J lost 3 bases, with 11 bases between them. Germline loops: CDR1 SGHAT, CDR2 FQNNGV. The CDR3 covers 14 residues. The CDR3 coding sequence is TGTGCCAGCAGCCCCCAGACACGTGGAAACACCATATATTTT. Its translation: CASSPQTRGNTIYF.

V and J are TRBV24-1 and TRBJ2-2; 12 bases fit TRBD1. The J segment lost 6 bases and the V segment lost 3 bases, leaving 4 bases of the junction unmatched. CDR1 is KGHDR, CDR2 SFDVKD, per germline. The CDR3 is made up of 16 amino acids. CDR3 amino acids: CATSDTGQGAAGELFF. The CDR3 coding sequence is TGTGCCACCAGTGATACGGGACAGGGGGCGGCCGGGGAGCTGTTTTTT.

This chain uses TRBV25-1 with TRBJ2-5, with a weak D call TRBD1 (5 bases). V shed 4 bases and J shed 3 bases, with 9 bases lying between them. This CDR3 contains 13 residues. Germline V gene lookup returns CDR1 MGHDK and CDR2 SYGVNS. The CDR3 nucleotides are TGTGCCAGCAGTGGAGCAGGGAAAGAGACCCAGTACTTC. Its protein is CASSGAGKETQYF.

Details on this clone: Compared with germline, one end of the junction differs, possibly owing to a read error. The rearrangement joins TRBV28 to TRBJ1-1; possibly TRBD1 for D (6 bases). The CDR3 is made up of 16 amino acids. Germline assignment: CDR1 MDHEN and CDR2 SYDVKM. The CDR3 is CASCFELGGLVTEAFF. The CDR3 nucleotides read TGTGCCAGCTGTTTTGAGCTCGGGGGGCTGGTCACTGAAGCTTTCTTT.

The rearrangement links TRBV13 to TRBJ2-2, with TRBD2 as a possible D gene (5 bases). The V end was cut by 5 bases, the J end by 0 bases, with 10 bases between. The CDR3 is made up of 15 amino acids. Germline CDR1 and CDR2: PRHDT and FYEKMQ (reference sequence). CDR3 nucleotides: TGTGCCAGCAGCCCCTTCGGGACGAACACCGGGGAGCTGTTTTTT. Translating it yields CASSPFGTNTGELFF. The full variable domain, its missing parts supplied by reference TRBV13 and TRBJ2-2, is AAGVIQSPRHLIKEKRETATLKCYPIPRHDTVYWYQQGPGQDPQFLISFYEKMQSDKGSIPDRFSAQQFSDYHSELNMSSLELGDSALYFCASSPFGTNTGELFFGEGSRLTVL.

This clone showed up just once. This chain connects TRBV15 to TRBJ2-5, with 8 bases that match TRBD1. The CDR3 runs 15 residues. Germline V gives CDR1 LNHNV, CDR2 YYDKDF (reference sequence). Losses at the gene ends were 3 bases for V and 4 bases for J; bases not matched to a gene: 7. CDR3 DNA sequence: TGTGCCACCAGCAGCGACAGGGGAGTAGGAGAGACCCAGTACTTC. Amino acid sequence: CATSSDRGVGETQYF.

The chain joins TRBV6-5 to TRBJ1-2; the D is unclear. Trimming stripped 2 bases from V and 6 bases from J, with 16 bases between. CDR1 is MNHEY and CDR2 is SVGAGI in the germline V gene. The CDR3 is made up of 15 amino acids. The DNA of the CDR3 is TGTGCCAGCAGTTACCGTGGTCCGGGAGTGGATGGCTACACCTTC. Translated: CASSYRGPGVDGYTF.

The table lists this clone with a count of one. The chain joins TRBV6-6 to TRBJ2-4; 9 bases fit TRBD1. Trimming removed 5 bases from V and 10 bases from J; junction bases left unmatched: 6. Germline V CDR1 and CDR2: MNHNY, SVGAGI (reference sequence). The CDR3 covers 13 residues. The CDR3 sequence: CASSTDRGTIQYF. In nucleotides, the CDR3 is TGTGCCAGCAGTACGGACAGGGGCACGATTCAGTACTTC.

This chain connects TRBV24-1 to TRBJ2-3; 10 bases are shared with TRBD2. The CDR3 sequence is 15 residues long. Germline V gene lookup returns CDR1 KGHDR and CDR2 SFDVKD. The junction had 5 bases not matched to a gene; V was cut back by 4 bases and J by 5 bases. CDR3 amino acids: CATSDVGLAVDTQYF. In DNA form, the CDR3 reads TGTGCCACCAGTGACGTAGGACTAGCGGTAGATACGCAGTATTTT.

This clone was detected a few times. The genes are TRBV30 and TRBJ2-2, with D hard to call. This CDR3 region has 12 residues. The V and J ends lost 2 bases and 7 bases respectively, with 8 bases between them. Germline V gives CDR1 GTSNPN, CDR2 SVGIG (reference sequence). CDR3: CAWSSAVGELFF. For the CDR3, the DNA is TGTGCCTGGAGTTCCGCGGTCGGGGAGCTGTTTTTT.